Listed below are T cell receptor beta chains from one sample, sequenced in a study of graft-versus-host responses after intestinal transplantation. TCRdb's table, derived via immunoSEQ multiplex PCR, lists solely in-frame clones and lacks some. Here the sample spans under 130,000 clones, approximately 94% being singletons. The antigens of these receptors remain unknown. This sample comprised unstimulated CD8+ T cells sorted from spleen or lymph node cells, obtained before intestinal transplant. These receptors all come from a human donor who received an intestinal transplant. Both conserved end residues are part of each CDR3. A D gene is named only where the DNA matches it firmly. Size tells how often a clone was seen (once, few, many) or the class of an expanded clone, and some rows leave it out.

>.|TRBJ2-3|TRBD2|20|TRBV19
CASRPALTLRAGGLTDTQYF
TGTGCCAGTAGACCGGCCCTTACGCTACGAGCGGGGGGCCTCACAGATACGCAGTATTTT
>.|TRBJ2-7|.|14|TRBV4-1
CASSHQGEGYEQYF
TGCGCCAGCAGCCATCAGGGGGAGGGGTACGAGCAGTACTTC
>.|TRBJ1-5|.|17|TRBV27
CASSLSSGQISNQPQHF
TGTGCCAGCAGTTTATCGAGTGGACAGATTAGCAATCAGCCCCAGCATTTT
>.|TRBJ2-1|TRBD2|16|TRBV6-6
CASTLSVAGRNNEQFF
TGTGCCAGCACCCTCTCGGTAGCGGGAAGGAACAATGAGCAGTTCTTC
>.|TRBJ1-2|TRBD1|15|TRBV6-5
CASSSSGGADYGYTF
TGTGCCAGCAGTAGCTCAGGGGGCGCGGACTATGGCTACACCTTC
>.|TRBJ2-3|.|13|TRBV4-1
CASSRGGQDTQYF
TGCGCCAGCAGCCGGGGGGGACAAGATACGCAGTATTTT
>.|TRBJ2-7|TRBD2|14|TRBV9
CASSVGSSGYEQYF
TGTGCCAGCAGCGTAGGCTCTAGCGGCTACGAGCAGTACTTC
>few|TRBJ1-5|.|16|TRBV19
CASSIDVGVGNQPQHF
TGTGCCAGTAGTATAGATGTAGGGGTTGGCAATCAGCCCCAGCATTTT
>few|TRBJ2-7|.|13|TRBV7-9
CASSFTVGEEQYF
TGTGCCAGCAGCTTCACAGTAGGAGAGGAGCAGTACTTC
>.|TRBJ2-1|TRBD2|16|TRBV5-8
CASSPRGLALFNEQFF
TGTGCCAGCAGCCCTAGGGGACTAGCGCTTTTCAATGAGCAGTTCTTC
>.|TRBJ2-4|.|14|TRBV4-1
CASSLTSGENIQYF
TGCGCCAGCAGCCTGACTAGTGGGGAAAACATTCAGTACTTC